This T cell receptor beta chain was sequenced for a study of T cell responses to AZD1222 COVID-19 vaccine. Study findings and constraints: At baseline, seropositivity was found in only 5 to 7 AZD1222 recipients.

In regard to this clone: As yet, its antigen is unknown.

Sequenced by immunoSEQ multiplex PCR; TCRdb stores in-frame clones only, minus some. Here the sample spans about 170,000 clones, around 89% being singletons. Unmatched junction bases numbered 1, after V lost 2 bases and J lost 3 bases. Germline V gene sequence: CDR1 MNHEY, CDR2 SVGEGT. This CDR3 region has 14 residues. Material: peripheral blood, obtained 28 days after the second dose of the MenACWY control vaccine. This TCR was recovered from an adult who received the MenACWY meningococcal vaccine as a control. The chain combines TRBV6-2 or TRBV6-3 with TRBJ2-7; 10 bases agree with TRBD1. The CDR3 is CASSYRTGGYEQYF. The CDR3 DNA follows: TGTGCCAGCAGTTACCGGACAGGGGGCTACGAGCAGTACTTC.